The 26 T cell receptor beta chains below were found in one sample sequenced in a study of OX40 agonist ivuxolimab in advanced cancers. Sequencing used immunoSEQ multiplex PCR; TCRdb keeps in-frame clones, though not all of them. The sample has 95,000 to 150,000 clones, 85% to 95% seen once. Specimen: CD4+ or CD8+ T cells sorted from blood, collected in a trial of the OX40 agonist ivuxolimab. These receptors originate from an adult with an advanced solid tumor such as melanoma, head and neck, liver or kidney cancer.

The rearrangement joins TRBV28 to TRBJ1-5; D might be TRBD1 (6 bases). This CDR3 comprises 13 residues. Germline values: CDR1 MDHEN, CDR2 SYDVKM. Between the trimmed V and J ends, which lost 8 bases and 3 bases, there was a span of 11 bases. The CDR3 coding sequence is TGTGCCAGCTTCACAGGGAACAATCAGCCCCAGCATTTT. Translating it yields CASFTGNNQPQHF.

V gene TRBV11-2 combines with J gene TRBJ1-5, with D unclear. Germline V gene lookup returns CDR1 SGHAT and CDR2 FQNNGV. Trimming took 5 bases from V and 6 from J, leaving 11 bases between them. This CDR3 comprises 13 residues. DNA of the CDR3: TGTGCCAGCAGCCTGGAGTGGGGTCAGCCCCAGCATTTT. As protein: CASSLEWGQPQHF.

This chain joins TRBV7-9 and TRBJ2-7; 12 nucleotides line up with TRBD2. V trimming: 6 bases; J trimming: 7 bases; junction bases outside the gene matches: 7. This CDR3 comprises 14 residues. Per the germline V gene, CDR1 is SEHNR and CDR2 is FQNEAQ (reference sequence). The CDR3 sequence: CASRVTSGSGEQYF. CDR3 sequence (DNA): TGTGCCAGCAGGGTGACTAGCGGGAGTGGGGAGCAGTACTTC.

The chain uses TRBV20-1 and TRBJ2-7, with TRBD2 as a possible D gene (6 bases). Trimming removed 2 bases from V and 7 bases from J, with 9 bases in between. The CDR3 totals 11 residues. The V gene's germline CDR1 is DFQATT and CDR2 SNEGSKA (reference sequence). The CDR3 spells CSARPGEEQYF. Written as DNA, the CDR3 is TGCAGTGCTAGACCGGGGGAGGAGCAGTACTTC.

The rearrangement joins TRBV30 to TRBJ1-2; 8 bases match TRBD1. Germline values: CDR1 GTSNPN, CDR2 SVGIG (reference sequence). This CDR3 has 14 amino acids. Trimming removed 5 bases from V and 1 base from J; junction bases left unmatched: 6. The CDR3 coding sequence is TGTGCCTGGTCAACAGGGGGATTTAACTATGGCTACACCTTC. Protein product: CAWSTGGFNYGYTF.

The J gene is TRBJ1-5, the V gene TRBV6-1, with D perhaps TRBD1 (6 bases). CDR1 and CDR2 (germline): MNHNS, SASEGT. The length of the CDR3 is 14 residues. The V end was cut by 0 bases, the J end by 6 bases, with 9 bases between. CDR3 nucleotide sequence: TGTGCCAGCAGTGAAGCCGGGGGGGCTCAGCCCCAGCATTTT. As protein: CASSEAGGAQPQHF.

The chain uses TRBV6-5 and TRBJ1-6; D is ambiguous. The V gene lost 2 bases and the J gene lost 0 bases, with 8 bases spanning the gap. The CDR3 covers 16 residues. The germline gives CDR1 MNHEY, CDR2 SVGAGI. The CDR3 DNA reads TGTGCCAGCAGTTACGGCGGGAGCTCCTATAATTCACCCCTCCACTTT. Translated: CASSYGGSSYNSPLHF.

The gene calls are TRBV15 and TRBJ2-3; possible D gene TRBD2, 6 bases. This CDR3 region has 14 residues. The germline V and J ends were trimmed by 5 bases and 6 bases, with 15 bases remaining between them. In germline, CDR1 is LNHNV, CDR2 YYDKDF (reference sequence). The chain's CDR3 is CATSRGDSRDTQYF. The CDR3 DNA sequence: TGTGCCACCAGCCGCGGGGACTCCAGGGATACGCAGTATTTT. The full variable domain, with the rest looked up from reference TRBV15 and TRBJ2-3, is DAMVIQNPRYQVTQFGKPVTLSCSQTLNHNVMYWYQQKSSQAPKLLFHYYDKDFNNEADTPDNFQSRRPNTSFCFLDIRSPGLGDTAMYLCATSRGDSRDTQYFGPGTRLTVL.

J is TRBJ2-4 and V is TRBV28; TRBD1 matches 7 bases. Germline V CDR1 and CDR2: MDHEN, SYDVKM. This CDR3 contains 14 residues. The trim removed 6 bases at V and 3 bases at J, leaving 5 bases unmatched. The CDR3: CASRGTVVKNIQYF. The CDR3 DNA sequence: TGTGCCAGCAGAGGGACAGTGGTCAAAAACATTCAGTACTTC.

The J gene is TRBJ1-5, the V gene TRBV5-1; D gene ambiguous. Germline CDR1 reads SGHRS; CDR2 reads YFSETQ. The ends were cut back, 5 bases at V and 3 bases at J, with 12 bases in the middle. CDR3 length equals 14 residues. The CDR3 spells CASSSGENNQPQHF. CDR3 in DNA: TGCGCCAGCAGTTCGGGTGAGAACAATCAGCCCCAGCATTTT.

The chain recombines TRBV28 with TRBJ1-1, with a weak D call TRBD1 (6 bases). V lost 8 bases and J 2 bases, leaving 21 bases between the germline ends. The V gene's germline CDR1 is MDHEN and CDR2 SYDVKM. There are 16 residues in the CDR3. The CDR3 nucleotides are TGTGCCAGCCCCTCAGGTGGGACACCAACTAACACTGAAGCTTTCTTT. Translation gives CASPSGGTPTNTEAFF.

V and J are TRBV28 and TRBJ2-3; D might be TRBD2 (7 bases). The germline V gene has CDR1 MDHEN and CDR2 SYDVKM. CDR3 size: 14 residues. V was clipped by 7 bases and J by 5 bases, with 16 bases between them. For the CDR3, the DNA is TGTGCCAGCATTTCGCGGGGGCAGGGAGATACGCAGTATTTT. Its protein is CASISRGQGDTQYF.

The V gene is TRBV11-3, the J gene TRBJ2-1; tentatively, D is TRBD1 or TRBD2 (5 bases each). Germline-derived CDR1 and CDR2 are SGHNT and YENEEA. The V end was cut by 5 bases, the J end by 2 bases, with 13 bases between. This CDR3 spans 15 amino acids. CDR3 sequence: CASSVSGGTYNEQFF. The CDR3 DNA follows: TGTGCCAGCAGCGTCAGTGGGGGAACCTACAATGAGCAGTTCTTC.

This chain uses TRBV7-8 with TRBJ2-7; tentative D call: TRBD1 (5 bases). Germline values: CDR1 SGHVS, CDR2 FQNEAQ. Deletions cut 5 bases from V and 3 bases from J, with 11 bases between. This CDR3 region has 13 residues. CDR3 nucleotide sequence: TGTGCCAGCAGCGGCGACAGACTCTACGAGCAGTACTTC. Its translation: CASSGDRLYEQYF.

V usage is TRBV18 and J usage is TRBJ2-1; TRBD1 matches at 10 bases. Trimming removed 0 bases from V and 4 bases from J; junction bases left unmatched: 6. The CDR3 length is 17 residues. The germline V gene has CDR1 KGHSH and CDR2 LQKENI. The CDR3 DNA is TGTGCCAGCTCACCACCTCGCGGGGGACAGGGGTACAATGAGCAGTTCTTC. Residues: CASSPPRGGQGYNEQFF.

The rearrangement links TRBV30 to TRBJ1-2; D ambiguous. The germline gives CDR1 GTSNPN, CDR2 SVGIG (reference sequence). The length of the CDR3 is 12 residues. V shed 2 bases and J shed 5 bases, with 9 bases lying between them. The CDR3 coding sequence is TGTGCCTGGAGTTCTCGTCGGTATGGCTACACCTTC. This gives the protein CAWSSRRYGYTF. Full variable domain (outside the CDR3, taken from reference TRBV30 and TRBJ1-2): SQTIHQWPATLVQPVGSPLSLECTVEGTSNPNLYWYRQAAGRGLQLLFYSVGIGQISSEVPQNLSASRPQDRQFILSSKKLLLSDSGFYLCAWSSRRYGYTFGSGTRLTVV.

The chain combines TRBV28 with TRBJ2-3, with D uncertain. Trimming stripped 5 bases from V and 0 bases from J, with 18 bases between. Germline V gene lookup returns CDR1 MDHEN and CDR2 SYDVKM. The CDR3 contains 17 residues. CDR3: CASSRKQRRWSTDTQYF. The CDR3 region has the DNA TGTGCCAGCAGTCGGAAGCAACGGCGATGGAGCACAGATACGCAGTATTTT.

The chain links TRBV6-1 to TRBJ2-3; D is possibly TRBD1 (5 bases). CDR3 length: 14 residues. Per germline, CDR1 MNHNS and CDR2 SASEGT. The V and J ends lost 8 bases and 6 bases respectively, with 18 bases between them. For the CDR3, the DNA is TGTGCCAGCTATTCGCGGACAAGGGCGGATACGCAGTATTTT. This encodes CASYSRTRADTQYF.

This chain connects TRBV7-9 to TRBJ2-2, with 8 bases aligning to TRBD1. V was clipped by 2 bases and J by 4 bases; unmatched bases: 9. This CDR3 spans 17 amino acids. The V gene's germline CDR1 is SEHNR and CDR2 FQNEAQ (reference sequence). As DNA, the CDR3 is TGTGCCAGCAGCTTATTGGTTGGGACAGGAGGCACCGGGGAGCTGTTTTTT. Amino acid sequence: CASSLLVGTGGTGELFF.

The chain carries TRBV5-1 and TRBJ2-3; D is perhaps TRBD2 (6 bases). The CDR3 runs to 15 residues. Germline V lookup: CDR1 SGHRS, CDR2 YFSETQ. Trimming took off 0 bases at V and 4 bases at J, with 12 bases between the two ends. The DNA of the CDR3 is TGCGCCAGCAGCTTGGACGGGACTGGGGCAGATACGCAGTATTTT. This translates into CASSLDGTGADTQYF.

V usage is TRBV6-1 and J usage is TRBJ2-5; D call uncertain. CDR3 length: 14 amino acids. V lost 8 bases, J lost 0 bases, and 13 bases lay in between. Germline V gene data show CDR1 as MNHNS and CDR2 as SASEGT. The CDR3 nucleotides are TGTGCCAGCCCTGGGTCCTCCCACCAAGAGACCCAGTACTTC. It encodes CASPGSSHQETQYF.

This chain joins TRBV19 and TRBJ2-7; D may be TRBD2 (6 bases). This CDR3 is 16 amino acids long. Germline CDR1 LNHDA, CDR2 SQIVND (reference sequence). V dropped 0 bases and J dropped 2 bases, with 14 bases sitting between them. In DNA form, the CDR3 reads TGTGCCAGTAGTATAGATCGGGGAGGATCGACCTACGAGCAGTACTTC. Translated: CASSIDRGGSTYEQYF. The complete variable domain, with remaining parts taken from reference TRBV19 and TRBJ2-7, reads DGGITQSPKYLFRKEGQNVTLSCEQNLNHDAMYWYRQDPGQGLRLIYYSQIVNDFQKGDIAEGYSVSREKKESFPLTVTSAQKNPTAFYLCASSIDRGGSTYEQYFGPGTRLTVT.

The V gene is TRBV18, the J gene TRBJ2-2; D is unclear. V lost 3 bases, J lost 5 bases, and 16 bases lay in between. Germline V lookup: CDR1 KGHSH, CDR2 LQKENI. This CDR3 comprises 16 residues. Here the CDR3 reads CASSPPGLAITGELFF. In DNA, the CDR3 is TGTGCCAGCTCACCGCCGGGCCTTGCTATAACCGGGGAGCTGTTTTTT.

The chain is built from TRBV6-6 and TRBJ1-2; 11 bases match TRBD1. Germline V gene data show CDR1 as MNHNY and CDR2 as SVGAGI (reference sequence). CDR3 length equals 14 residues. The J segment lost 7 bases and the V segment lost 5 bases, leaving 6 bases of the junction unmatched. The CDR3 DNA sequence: TGTGCCAGCAGTAATTCCGGGACAGGGGGTGGCTACACCTTC. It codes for CASSNSGTGGGYTF.

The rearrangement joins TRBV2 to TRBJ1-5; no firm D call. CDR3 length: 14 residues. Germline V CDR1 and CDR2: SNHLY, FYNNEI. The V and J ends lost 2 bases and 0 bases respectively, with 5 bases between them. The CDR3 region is CASSEQYSNQPQHF. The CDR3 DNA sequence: TGTGCCAGCAGTGAACAGTATAGCAATCAGCCCCAGCATTTT.

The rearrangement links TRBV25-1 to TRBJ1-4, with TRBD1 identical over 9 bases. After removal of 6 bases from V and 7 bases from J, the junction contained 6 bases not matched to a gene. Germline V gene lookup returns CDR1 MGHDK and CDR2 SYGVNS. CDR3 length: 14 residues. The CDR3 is CASRETGGSEKLFF. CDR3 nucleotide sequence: TGTGCCAGCAGAGAGACAGGGGGTAGTGAAAAACTGTTTTTT.